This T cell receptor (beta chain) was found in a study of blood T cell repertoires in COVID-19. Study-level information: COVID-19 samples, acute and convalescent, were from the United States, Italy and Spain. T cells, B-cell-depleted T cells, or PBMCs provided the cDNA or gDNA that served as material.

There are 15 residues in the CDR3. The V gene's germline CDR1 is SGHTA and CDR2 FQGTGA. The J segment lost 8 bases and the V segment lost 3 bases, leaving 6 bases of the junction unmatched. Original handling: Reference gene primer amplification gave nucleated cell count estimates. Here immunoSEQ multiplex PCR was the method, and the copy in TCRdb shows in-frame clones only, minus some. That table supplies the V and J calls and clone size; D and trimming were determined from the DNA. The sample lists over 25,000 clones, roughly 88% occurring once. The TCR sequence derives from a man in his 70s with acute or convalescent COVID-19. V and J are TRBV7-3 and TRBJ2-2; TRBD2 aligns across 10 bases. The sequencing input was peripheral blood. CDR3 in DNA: TGTGCCAGCAGCTTCGAGGCTAGCGGGAGAGGGGAGCTGTTTTTT. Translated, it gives CASSFEASGRGELFF.